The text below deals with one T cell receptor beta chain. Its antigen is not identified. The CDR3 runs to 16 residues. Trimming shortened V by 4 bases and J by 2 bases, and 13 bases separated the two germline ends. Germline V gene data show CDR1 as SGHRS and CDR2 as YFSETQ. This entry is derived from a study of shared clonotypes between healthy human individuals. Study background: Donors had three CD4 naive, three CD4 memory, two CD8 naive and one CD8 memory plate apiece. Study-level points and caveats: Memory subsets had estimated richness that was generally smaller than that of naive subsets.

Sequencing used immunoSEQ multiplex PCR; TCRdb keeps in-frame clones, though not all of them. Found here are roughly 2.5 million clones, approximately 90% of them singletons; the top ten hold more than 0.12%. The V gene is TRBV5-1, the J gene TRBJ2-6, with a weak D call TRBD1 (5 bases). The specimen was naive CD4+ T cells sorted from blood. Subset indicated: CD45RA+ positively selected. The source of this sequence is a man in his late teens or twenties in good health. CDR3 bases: TGCGCCAGCAGCCCACCGTCAGGGACTGGGGCCAACGTCCTGACTTTC. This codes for CASSPPSGTGANVLTF. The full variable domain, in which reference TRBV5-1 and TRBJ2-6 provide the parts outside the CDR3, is KAGVTQTPRYLIKTRGQQVTLSCSPISGHRSVSWYQQTPGQGLQFLFEYFSETQRNKGNFPGRFSGRQFSNSRSEMNVSTLELGDSALYLCASSPPSGTGANVLTFGAGSRLTVL.